Listed below are T cell receptor beta chains from one sample, sequenced in a study of cytomegalovirus exposure and HLA in healthy donors. Assay used: immunoSEQ multiplex PCR; TCRdb lists only in-frame clones, some missing. The sample shows roughly 160,000 clones, roughly 80% of them seen only once. The sequencing sample was made of PBMCs. Every receptor here comes from a male donor in good health and CMV-seropositive. CDR3s include the opening cysteine and the closing phenylalanine or tryptophan. A D gene is named only where the DNA matches it firmly. Rows may omit the clone size; those that give it use once, few, many or a size class.

j_gene: TRBJ1-2
v_gene: TRBV29-1
abundance: NA
d_gene: NA
CDR3nt: TGCAGCTCCTGTTGTGGCTACACCTTC
CDR3aa: CSSCCGYTF

j_gene: TRBJ1-5
v_gene: TRBV14
abundance: NA
d_gene: NA
CDR3nt: TGTGCCAGCAGCCTGGCCAGCAATCAGCCCCAGCATTTT
CDR3aa: CASSLASNQPQHF

j_gene: TRBJ2-7
v_gene: TRBV7-8
abundance: NA
d_gene: NA
CDR3nt: TGTGCCAGCAGCTCCGGGACACAGACCTACGAGCAGTACTTC
CDR3aa: CASSSGTQTYEQYF

j_gene: TRBJ1-2
v_gene: TRBV7-9
abundance: NA
d_gene: NA
CDR3nt: TGTGCCAGCAGCCCCCCGGGGGAAGTCAGTGGCTACACCTTC
CDR3aa: CASSPPGEVSGYTF

j_gene: TRBJ2-6
v_gene: TRBV30
abundance: NA
d_gene: TRBD1
CDR3nt: TGTGCCAGGACAGGGAAGACCTCTGGGGCCAACGTCCTGACTTTC
CDR3aa: CARTGKTSGANVLTF

j_gene: TRBJ2-1
v_gene: TRBV5-5
abundance: NA
d_gene: TRBD2
CDR3nt: TGTGCCAGCAGCTTGACTAGCGGGGGGACCAATGAGCAGTTCTTC
CDR3aa: CASSLTSGGTNEQFF

j_gene: TRBJ1-2
v_gene: TRBV4-3
abundance: NA
d_gene: NA
CDR3nt: TGCGCCAGCAGCCAAGATAAAAGCGTGGGCTATGGCTACACCTTC
CDR3aa: CASSQDKSVGYGYTF

j_gene: TRBJ1-5
v_gene: TRBV19
abundance: NA
d_gene: NA
CDR3nt: TGTGCCAGTAGATGGGCCCTGTATAGCAATCAGCCCCAGCATTTT
CDR3aa: CASRWALYSNQPQHF

j_gene: TRBJ2-7
v_gene: TRBV6-6
abundance: few
d_gene: TRBD2
CDR3nt: TGTGCCAGCAGATGGACTAGCGGGACGCACGAGCAGTACTTC
CDR3aa: CASRWTSGTHEQYF

j_gene: TRBJ2-1
v_gene: TRBV5-4
abundance: NA
d_gene: NA
CDR3nt: TGTGCCAGCAGCTTGGGGGACTCGACCTACAATGAGCAGTTCTTC
CDR3aa: CASSLGDSTYNEQFF

j_gene: TRBJ1-3
v_gene: TRBV5-6
abundance: NA
d_gene: NA
CDR3nt: TGTGCCAGCAGCTTTGAAACAGGGAGCTCTGGAAACACCATATATTTT
CDR3aa: CASSFETGSSGNTIYF

j_gene: TRBJ2-3
v_gene: TRBV9
abundance: few
d_gene: NA
CDR3nt: TGTGCCAGCAGCGTATCAATCCAGGGGGATACGCAGTATTTT
CDR3aa: CASSVSIQGDTQYF

j_gene: TRBJ2-1
v_gene: TRBV13
abundance: NA
d_gene: NA
CDR3nt: TGTGCCAGCAGCTTAGGCTCGGTAAATGAGCAGTTCTTC
CDR3aa: CASSLGSVNEQFF

j_gene: TRBJ1-1
v_gene: TRBV29-1
abundance: once
d_gene: TRBD1
CDR3nt: TGCAGCGTTCGCGGGACAGGGGAATTGAACACTGAAGCTTTCTTT
CDR3aa: CSVRGTGELNTEAFF

j_gene: TRBJ1-6
v_gene: TRBV7-2
abundance: NA
d_gene: TRBD1
CDR3nt: TGTGCCAGCAGCTGGGGACAGCCGAATAATTCACCCCTCCACTTT
CDR3aa: CASSWGQPNNSPLHF

j_gene: TRBJ2-1
v_gene: TRBV19
abundance: NA
d_gene: NA
CDR3nt: TGTGCCAGTAGGGGAAGGGGGAGTAGGGGTAATGAGCAGTTCTTC
CDR3aa: CASRGRGSRGNEQFF

j_gene: TRBJ2-1
v_gene: TRBV11-3
abundance: NA
d_gene: NA
CDR3nt: TGTGCCAGCAGCGCGGGACCCACCGGAGAAGGGCAGTTCTTC
CDR3aa: CASSAGPTGEGQFF

j_gene: TRBJ2-7
v_gene: TRBV6-5
abundance: NA
d_gene: NA
CDR3nt: TGTGCCAGCAGGGTCCAACTATCAACGGACGAGCAGTACTTC
CDR3aa: CASRVQLSTDEQYF

j_gene: TRBJ2-3
v_gene: TRBV28
abundance: NA
d_gene: NA
CDR3nt: TGTGCCAGTAAAGCTAATGGTCGTACAGATACGCAGTATTTT
CDR3aa: CASKANGRTDTQYF

j_gene: TRBJ2-2
v_gene: TRBV4-3
abundance: NA
d_gene: TRBD2
CDR3nt: TGCGCCAGCAGCCAAGATCCGGGGGGCGGGGAGCTGTTTTTT
CDR3aa: CASSQDPGGGELFF

j_gene: TRBJ2-7
v_gene: TRBV5-8
abundance: once
d_gene: TRBD1
CDR3nt: TGTGCCAGCAGCAAACAGGGGGCTCTTTTCTACGAGCAGTACTTC
CDR3aa: CASSKQGALFYEQYF

j_gene: TRBJ2-7
v_gene: TRBV30
abundance: NA
d_gene: TRBD1
CDR3nt: TGTGCCTGGACCACTCCGGGACAGATCGCCGAGCAGTACTTC
CDR3aa: CAWTTPGQIAEQYF

j_gene: TRBJ2-5
v_gene: TRBV5-6
abundance: once
d_gene: TRBD1
CDR3nt: TGTGCCAGCAGCCCAATTCAGGGGGCTCGAGAGACCCAGTACTTC
CDR3aa: CASSPIQGARETQYF

j_gene: TRBJ2-5
v_gene: TRBV27
abundance: once
d_gene: NA
CDR3nt: TGTGCCAGCGCCCGGGGCGGGAAAGAGACCCAGTACTTC
CDR3aa: CASARGGKETQYF

j_gene: TRBJ1-1
v_gene: TRBV28
abundance: NA
d_gene: NA
CDR3nt: TGTGCCAGCAGTTTCCCATTGGGGGGAACTGAAGCTTTCTTT
CDR3aa: CASSFPLGGTEAFF

j_gene: TRBJ1-4
v_gene: TRBV28
abundance: NA
d_gene: NA
CDR3nt: TGTGCCAGCAGTTTGGGGGCGGCGAAACTGTTTTTT
CDR3aa: CASSLGAAKLFF

j_gene: TRBJ2-7
v_gene: TRBV30
abundance: NA
d_gene: NA
CDR3nt: TGTGCCTGGAGTGTCGGCCGAGGGTTCTTGTCCGACGAGCAGTACTTC
CDR3aa: CAWSVGRGFLSDEQYF

j_gene: TRBJ2-7
v_gene: TRBV7-9
abundance: NA
d_gene: TRBD2
CDR3nt: TGTGCCAGCAGCTCTGGGACTACCTACGAGCAGTACTTC
CDR3aa: CASSSGTTYEQYF

j_gene: TRBJ1-1
v_gene: TRBV5-4
abundance: NA
d_gene: TRBD1
CDR3nt: TGTGCCAGCAGATTCAGGGGGCAGAGCACTGAAGCTTTCTTT
CDR3aa: CASRFRGQSTEAFF

j_gene: TRBJ2-7
v_gene: TRBV7-9
abundance: NA
d_gene: NA
CDR3nt: TGTGCCAGCAGCTTAGGGCAGGGGATTTCTGGTGAGCAGTACTTC
CDR3aa: CASSLGQGISGEQYF

j_gene: TRBJ2-3
v_gene: TRBV7-2
abundance: few
d_gene: TRBD2
CDR3nt: TGTGCCAGCAGCTCCGGGACTAGAGGCACAGATACGCAGTATTTT
CDR3aa: CASSSGTRGTDTQYF

j_gene: TRBJ2-5
v_gene: TRBV2
abundance: NA
d_gene: NA
CDR3nt: TGTGCCAGCATATGGTCGACAGACGGGGAGACCCAGTACTTC
CDR3aa: CASIWSTDGETQYF

j_gene: TRBJ2-6
v_gene: TRBV5-4
abundance: NA
d_gene: NA
CDR3nt: TGTGCCAGCGGACTGACCACCGGGGCCAACGTCCTGACTTTC
CDR3aa: CASGLTTGANVLTF

j_gene: TRBJ1-2
v_gene: TRBV6-5
abundance: NA
d_gene: NA
CDR3nt: TGTGCCAGCAGAGTGGACAGCCACTATGGCTACACCTTC
CDR3aa: CASRVDSHYGYTF

j_gene: TRBJ2-7
v_gene: TRBV5-4
abundance: NA
d_gene: NA
CDR3nt: TGTGCCAGCAGCTATTATGTCGCCTACGAGCAGTACTTC
CDR3aa: CASSYYVAYEQYF

j_gene: TRBJ2-2
v_gene: TRBV2
abundance: NA
d_gene: TRBD1
CDR3nt: TGTGCCAGGGGGTTCGGGACAGGGGTGAACACCGGGGAGCTGTTTTTT
CDR3aa: CARGFGTGVNTGELFF

j_gene: TRBJ1-5
v_gene: TRBV19
abundance: NA
d_gene: NA
CDR3nt: TGTGCCAGTAGGCCTCCAGGGACTTGGGAACAGCCCCAGCATTTT
CDR3aa: CASRPPGTWEQPQHF

j_gene: TRBJ2-4
v_gene: TRBV7-2
abundance: NA
d_gene: TRBD1
CDR3nt: TGTGCCAGCAGCTTCAGACAGGGATTGGCCAAAAACATTCAGTACTTC
CDR3aa: CASSFRQGLAKNIQYF

j_gene: TRBJ1-3
v_gene: TRBV9
abundance: NA
d_gene: NA
CDR3nt: TGTGCCAGCAGCGTAATCCCGATACAGTTTGGAATCGGAAACACCATATATTTT
CDR3aa: CASSVIPIQFGIGNTIYF

j_gene: TRBJ2-7
v_gene: TRBV11-3
abundance: NA
d_gene: TRBD1
CDR3nt: TGTGCCAGCAGCCGGGACAGGGGGCGCGAGCAGTACTTC
CDR3aa: CASSRDRGREQYF

j_gene: TRBJ1-2
v_gene: TRBV7-2
abundance: once
d_gene: TRBD1
CDR3nt: TGTGCCAGCAGCTATAGACAGGGTGATAACTATGGCTACACCTTC
CDR3aa: CASSYRQGDNYGYTF

j_gene: TRBJ2-1
v_gene: TRBV6-5
abundance: NA
d_gene: TRBD2
CDR3nt: TGTGCCAGCACCTCGGGACTAGCGGGAAACAATGAGCAGTTCTTC
CDR3aa: CASTSGLAGNNEQFF